This T cell receptor (beta chain) was recorded in a study of Ad26.COV2.S vaccination and SARS-CoV-2 variants. About this clone itself: Antigen unknown.

Generated by immunoSEQ multiplex PCR, the TCRdb table keeps only in-frame clones and is missing some. The repertoire holds about 100,000 clones, with roughly 75% as singletons. This CDR3 has 15 amino acids. Trimming shortened V by 0 bases and J by 7 bases, and 12 bases separated the two germline ends. Germline CDR1 reads SGHTA; CDR2 reads FQGNSA. Points from the study as a whole: Comparability of non-spike TCR breadth was observed across vaccine and placebo recipients.

This sample comprised peripheral blood, obtained after recovery from COVID-19. The chain links TRBV7-2 to TRBJ2-2; tentative D call: TRBD2 (7 bases). The clonotype originates from a human donor who had recovered from COVID-19. The CDR3 DNA reads TGTGCCAGCAGCTTAGCGGGGGGGCTTGGCGGGGAGCTGTTTTTT. It yields the protein CASSLAGGLGGELFF.